Given below is one T cell receptor (beta chain) in context. The specificity of this receptor is unknown. This sample is drawn from a study of cytomegalovirus exposure and HLA in healthy donors (dated by TCRdb to 2016 to 2017). Concerning the study at large: An earlier analysis of some 600 of the donors reported approximately 260 Gb of sequence data and 95 million to 130 million unique TCR beta sequences obtained from around 180 million T cells. Roughly 310 gigabases of sequencing data and tens of millions of unique TCR sequences were included in an early release covering around 650 HLA-typed donors. Of the roughly 400 genotyped donors, about 80% fell in the genetic ancestry cluster associated with self-reported Caucasian donors. The study aimed to test whether cataloging public T cell receptors could reveal signatures of past pathogen exposure. Using immunosequencing, the study profiled T cell repertoires from about 650 subjects and related those repertoires to cytomegalovirus serostatus. In addition to the first cohort of 666 subjects, a separate validation cohort of 120 different subjects was used. To predict cytomegalovirus infection status, the study combined high-throughput TCR immunosequencing, statistical association of individual TCRs with disease status, and machine learning. A later analysis re-analyzed previously published TCR beta repertoires from 666 donors and added high-resolution HLA genotyping to study TCR occurrence patterns. In the later analysis, no new phenotypic data were used to find candidate immune exposures; instead, reliance was placed on TCR beta sequences and their occurrence across donors. In an earlier analysis of a few hundred of the donors, high-throughput TCR beta sequencing was used to judge whether each TCR beta V gene segment behaved as functional or pseudogenic. Donor age, sex, ethnicity and CMV serostatus were collected together with the repertoire data. A later genetic analysis took genome-wide SNP genotypes for about three fifths of the 666 donors and used that subset as a discovery cohort. Every repertoire in the discovery cohort had been generated on one and the same sequencing platform. Both class I and class II loci were covered by HLA typing, at four-digit resolution. Typing coverage varied by locus: roughly 629-630 donors for A, B, C, DRB1 and DQB1; about 520 for DQA1; about 600 for DPA1; roughly 450 for DPB1. About 5 DR-DQ haplotypes were handled as single units for association and clustering, since linkage in the cohort was strong. On average, 235,054 unique TCR beta nucleotide sequences were sequenced per donor among some 420 genotyped donors of the cohort, with about 17% of those sequences being non-productive. What the authors observed across the whole study: Specific HLA alleles were associated with 15,000 to 20,000 TCR beta sequences at a false discovery rate of 0.05 in a later analysis. Because some donors lacked HLA typing at each locus, the association tests relied only on the typed subset. In vitro tests confirmed that a few of the cytomegalovirus-associated TCR beta chains recognize cytomegalovirus antigens. Because the 87-base-pair reads could not distinguish some IMGT-functional V segments, including TRBV6-2 and TRBV6-3, those segments were excluded. The classifier was reported to diagnose cytomegalovirus status with high specificity and sensitivity in both the original cohort and the validation cohort. A later analysis found that HLA-associated TCR beta chains were more clonally expanded and had lower generation probabilities than equally common non-associated chains. Compared with the approximately 710-donor mean, donors in an Asian-associated ancestry cluster had fewer N-insertions in productive TCRs, according to a later genetic analysis. Over 15 rarely observed V segments, including chromosome 9 orphons, were excluded from the earlier analysis of a few hundred of the donors because counts were too low. In a later analysis, several top co-occurrence clusters were reported to appear linked to parvovirus B19, influenza, CMV and Epstein-Barr virus. In a later analysis, most CMV-associated TCR beta chains were found to appear HLA-restricted, with HLA associations seemingly driven largely by CMV exposure. An earlier analysis of 587 of the donors showed that most TCR beta V segments appeared in productive rearrangements either about 87% or about 30% of the time, which broadly matched IMGT annotations. While some public TCRs were present in many individuals, most TCR sequences turned up only very rarely across donors. A total of fewer than 200 TCR beta chains were listed by the study as associated with cytomegalovirus. The cohort was sequenced for TCR beta chains only, and without alpha or paired-chain data the features that could be detected were limited. A later genetic analysis associated a missense DCLRE1C variant with V-gene and J-gene trimming of TCR beta chains, and an independent cohort replicated the association. Linkage disequilibrium might explain the correlated functional status among segregating V segments, but an unknown experimental factor could not be excluded. Presence/absence analyses assumed roughly uniform sequencing depth across donors, an assumption that may not hold. For the cohort, immune exposure information was limited to CMV serostatus. A further reported finding was that TCR beta sequences accurately predicted the HLA-A and HLA-B alleles for most subjects in the first cohort. Assigning TCR associations to individual alleles was difficult when HLA alleles, especially DR and DQ, strongly co-occurred. A cluster of highly shared sequence variants was judged likely to represent a technical artifact of the sequencing pipeline. In a later analysis, TCR association rates were found to vary across HLA loci, with the most associated TCRs seen for DRB1 alleles and the fewest for HLA-C alleles. According to the authors, the approach could potentially be generalized to other disease states and immunological phenotypes.

Library method: the immunoSEQ multiplex PCR assay. A mixture of 60 forward primers for TCR Vbeta segments and 13 reverse primers for TCR Jbeta segments was used in the multiplex PCR. The CDR3 region of rearranged TCR beta genes was amplified from genomic DNA by a multiplex PCR assay. The amplified TCR beta libraries were sequenced on the Illumina HiSeq System as 87-base-pair reads. As for how the authors treated the data: A later analysis tallied roughly 76 million unique TCR beta chains across the approximately 670 repertoires, and approximately 12 million of those chains were shared by two or more donors. To remove PCR and sequencing errors, raw reads were error-corrected and collapsed into unique sequences using a nearest-neighbor algorithm that merged closely related sequences. Alignment of CDR3 sequences to IMGT reference sequences was used to assign V, D and J gene segments. Each retained sequence needed at least a six-nucleotide match to both a V gene segment and a J gene segment. A rearrangement counted as productive if the CDR3 had no stop codons and remained in frame with V and J, and every other rearrangement counted as non-productive. Following IMGT convention, CDR3 was defined as the stretch from the second conserved V-encoded cysteine up to the conserved J-encoded phenylalanine. The earlier analysis of some 550 of the donors excluded any sequence lacking an unambiguous match to a single V gene segment. An earlier analysis of 587 of the donors called V segments functional above 56.7% productive rearrangements and segregating when the between-donor standard deviation exceeded 5%. A statistical classification framework was developed to diagnose cytomegalovirus status using the catalog of TCR beta chain sequences. In a later analysis, TCR nucleotide sequences were compared against IMGT/GENE-DB human TR gene sequences so that V and J genes could be assigned. The TCRdist pipeline was used in a later analysis to assign CDR3 sequences and most-parsimonious VDJ recombination scenarios. In a later analysis, each TCR beta chain was defined by its CDR3 amino acid sequence together with its V-gene family, and reads lacking a unique V-gene family were excluded. To address suspected cross-contamination and a sequencing artifact, a later analysis removed roughly 640 highly shared, low-generation-probability nucleotide sequences. In a later analysis, a clonal expansion index for each public chain was calculated from normalized within-repertoire ranks of inferred template counts. A later analysis computed generation probabilities with a VDJ recombination model fitted to out-of-frame rearrangements, and checked the results against IGoR. In a later analysis, TCR-TCR, TCR-HLA and TCR-CMV co-occurrence was scored with hypergeometric tests, and a repertoire-size bias correction was applied to TCR pairs. A later analysis estimated false discovery rates by permuting HLA or CMV assignments 20 times. In a later analysis, co-occurring TCRs were grouped using DBSCAN, and TCRdist sequence similarity was added for clustering within HLA-allele-positive subsets. Repertoires with fewer than 30,000 or more than 120,000 public chains were left out of co-occurrence clustering, as were five repertoires with anomalous nucleotide sharing. In TCRdb, the immuneACCESS table is reduced to in-frame sequences with V and J assigned. These tables do not hold every clone; where another copy was compared, an unresolved V gene accounts for under half, and the others remain unexplained. V and J calls and clone size follow that table, whereas D and trimming were derived from the DNA. The sample table records approximately 110,000 clones. The ten largest make up about 3.8% of the sample.

The CDR3 runs 12 amino acids, cysteine and phenylalanine included. Of the read, only the CDR3 DNA is kept; its 36 bases are in frame from base 1. Cut back by 8 bases and 6 bases, the V and J ends lie 14 bases apart. Taken from the germline V gene, the CDR1 and CDR2 loops are SNHLY and FYNNEI. In total, more than 500 healthy bone marrow donors made up the cohort. At the time of sampling, every cohort member was nominally healthy, though immune exposures that went unrecorded were likely present. The donor tested CMV seronegative, placing the donor among the 350 to 400 seronegative members of the cohort. A peripheral blood sample was provided by each donor, and peripheral blood mononuclear cells were used for TCR beta sequencing. Genomic DNA was extracted from the blood cell samples with the Qiagen DNeasy Blood Extraction Kit.

The sequenced sample was PBMCs. This chain is built from TRBV2 and TRBJ2-7; 7 matching bases give a weak D call of TRBD1. The receptor's source is a man aged 30-40 years in good health and CMV-seronegative. The DNA sequence follows: TGTGCCAGCCAGGGGGGATGGGGCGAGCAGTACTTC. It is translated as CASQGGWGEQYF. Reference TRBV2 and TRBJ2-7 proteins supply the regions before and after the CDR3; the full variable domain is: EPEVTQTPSHQVTQMGQEVILRCVPISNHLYFYWYRQILGQKVEFLVSFYNNEISEKSEIFDDQFSVERPDGSNFTLKIRSTKLEDSAMYFCASQGGWGEQYFGPGTRLTVT.